These 8 T cell receptor beta chains were all obtained from the same sample, sequenced in a study of blood T cell repertoires in COVID-19. Generated by immunoSEQ multiplex PCR, the TCRdb table keeps only in-frame clones and is missing some. The profile shows about 100,000 clones, around 74% of them singletons. Material for sequencing was peripheral blood. These receptor sequences come from a woman aged 80 or over with active or convalescent COVID-19.

This clone was picked up a small number of times. V gene TRBV25-1 combines with J gene TRBJ1-2; no definite D call. Trimming left V 2 bases short and J 4 bases short, with 11 bases between. CDR3 length: 14 residues. CDR1 MGHDK and CDR2 SYGVNS come from the germline V gene. CDR3 DNA sequence: TGTGCCAGCAGTGAAGAGGGAAGAAGCTATGGCTACACCTTC. Translating it yields CASSEEGRSYGYTF.

The chain joins TRBV5-4 to TRBJ2-5, with TRBD2 matching 9 bases. CDR1 SGHNT and CDR2 YYREEE come from the germline V gene (reference sequence). This CDR3 has 17 residues. Losses at the gene ends were 2 bases for V and 5 bases for J; bases not matched to a gene: 13. CDR3 sequence reads: CASSLGLAGLRVETQYF. CDR3 sequence (DNA): TGTGCCAGCAGCTTAGGGCTAGCGGGATTAAGAGTTGAGACCCAGTACTTC.

This rearrangement joins TRBV7-9 to TRBJ2-2, with 9 positions matching TRBD1. Trimming removed 2 bases from V and 4 bases from J; junction bases left unmatched: 2. The CDR3 spans 15 residues. Germline-derived CDR1 and CDR2 are SEHNR and FQNEAQ (reference sequence). As DNA, the CDR3 is TGTGCCAGCAGCTTAAGGGGACAGGGCACCGGGGAGCTGTTTTTT. Amino acids: CASSLRGQGTGELFF.

The chain is built from TRBV10-2 and TRBJ2-5; D is unclear. Between the trimmed V and J ends, which lost 0 bases and 1 base, there was a span of 6 bases. CDR1 and CDR2 from the germline V gene are WSHSY and SAAADI. This CDR3 has 14 residues. CDR3 DNA: TGCGCCAGCAGTGAGTCTCGCGGCCAAGAGACCCAGTACTTC. Translated: CASSESRGQETQYF.

The V and J genes are TRBV13 and TRBJ2-7; 7 bases agree with TRBD2. Germline CDR1 is PRHDT and CDR2 is FYEKMQ (reference sequence). V was clipped by 7 bases and J by 4 bases; unmatched bases: 13. This CDR3 is 15 amino acids long. The chain's CDR3 is CASTPPGGRGYEQYF. DNA of the CDR3: TGTGCCAGCACCCCACCGGGGGGACGTGGATACGAGCAGTACTTC.

The chain combines TRBV19 with TRBJ2-3; 9 positions match TRBD2. V lost 10 bases, J lost 4 bases, and 15 bases stayed unmatched. The length of the CDR3 is 16 residues. Germline V CDR1 and CDR2: LNHDA, SQIVND (reference sequence). CDR3 region: CATSVAGEGAADTQYF. The CDR3 DNA reads as TGTGCCACCTCAGTAGCGGGAGAGGGGGCGGCAGATACGCAGTATTTT.

In its sample, this clone was seen many times. This chain joins TRBV9 and TRBJ1-2; tentative D call: TRBD1 (6 bases). Trimming left V 3 bases short and J 4 bases short, with 13 bases between. Germline V gene lookup returns CDR1 SGDLS and CDR2 YYNGEE. The CDR3 loop spans 14 amino acids. CDR3 coding DNA: TGTGCCAGCAGCGGACAGGAGTCCCTCTATGGCTACACCTTC. Translated: CASSGQESLYGYTF.

The chain joins TRBV4-3 to TRBJ2-7, with a weak D call TRBD2 (5 bases). CDR3 length: 15 residues. Germline V lookup: CDR1 LGHNA, CDR2 YSLEER. Trimming pared 0 bases from V and 4 bases from J, leaving 13 bases between. The CDR3 spells CASSQESRGRYEQYF. The CDR3 region has the DNA TGCGCCAGCAGCCAAGAAAGTCGTGGGAGATACGAGCAGTACTTC.